A selection of T cell receptor beta chains follows, all from one sample in a study of cytomegalovirus exposure and HLA in healthy donors. TCRdb's table, derived via immunoSEQ multiplex PCR, lists solely in-frame clones and lacks some. This sample has around 200,000 clones, with around 79% found just once. The sequencing input was PBMCs. The receptors shown here come from a male donor in good health and CMV-seronegative. CDR3s include the opening cysteine and the closing phenylalanine or tryptophan. D genes are given only for firm matches. Not all rows give a size; the values are once, few, many and, for expanded clones, a class.

D: .; size: once; V: TRBV27; J: TRBJ2-1; CDR3: CASSLPGDYNEQFF; DNA: TGTGCCAGCAGTTTGCCAGGGGACTACAATGAGCAGTTCTTC
D: TRBD1; size: .; V: TRBV6-6; J: TRBJ1-1; CDR3: CASSQTGVTEAFF; DNA: TGTGCCAGCAGTCAGACAGGGGTCACTGAAGCTTTCTTT
D: TRBD2; size: few; V: TRBV4-3; J: TRBJ2-5; CDR3: CASSQRPGLAGETQYF; DNA: TGCGCCAGCAGCCAAAGACCGGGACTAGCTGGGGAGACCCAGTACTTC
D: .; size: .; V: TRBV27; J: TRBJ2-1; CDR3: CASSSGLPYNEQFF; DNA: TGTGCCAGCAGTAGCGGGCTACCCTACAATGAGCAGTTCTTC
D: TRBD1; size: .; V: TRBV9; J: TRBJ1-2; CDR3: CASSAIGQGEGYGYTF; DNA: TGTGCCAGCAGCGCAATAGGACAGGGGGAAGGGTATGGCTACACCTTC
D: TRBD2; size: .; V: TRBV27; J: TRBJ2-3; CDR3: CASSSGLAPTDTQYF; DNA: TGTGCCAGCAGTTCCGGACTAGCTCCCACAGATACGCAGTATTTT
D: .; size: .; V: TRBV28; J: TRBJ2-5; CDR3: CASSLWDRAGEETQYF; DNA: TGTGCCAGCAGTTTATGGGACCGGGCAGGGGAAGAGACCCAGTACTTC
D: .; size: .; V: TRBV5-1; J: TRBJ2-5; CDR3: CASSLSEGARQETQYF; DNA: TGCGCCAGCAGCTTGTCGGAGGGGGCGAGGCAAGAGACCCAGTACTTC
D: .; size: once; V: TRBV27; J: TRBJ1-4; CDR3: CASSLFQTTNEKLFF; DNA: TGTGCCAGCAGTTTATTCCAAACAACTAATGAAAAACTGTTTTTT
D: .; size: .; V: TRBV9; J: TRBJ2-7; CDR3: CASSPLGGYEQYF; DNA: TGTGCCAGCAGCCCCCTGGGGGGCTACGAGCAGTACTTC
D: TRBD1; size: .; V: TRBV13; J: TRBJ2-7; CDR3: CASRTSGTGAPTYEQYF; DNA: TGTGCCAGCAGAACCTCCGGGACAGGGGCGCCAACCTACGAGCAGTACTTC
D: TRBD1; size: .; V: TRBV18; J: TRBJ1-1; CDR3: CASRRGHDTEAFF; DNA: TGTGCCAGCCGCAGGGGGCATGACACTGAAGCTTTCTTT
D: .; size: .; V: TRBV4-1; J: TRBJ2-3; CDR3: CASSQPSGRAERDTQYF; DNA: TGCGCCAGCAGCCAACCCTCGGGTAGGGCCGAGCGGGATACGCAGTATTTT
D: .; size: .; V: TRBV27; J: TRBJ2-7; CDR3: CASSLQGPREQYF; DNA: TGTGCCAGCAGTTTGCAGGGGCCCCGGGAGCAGTACTTC
D: TRBD2; size: .; V: TRBV28; J: TRBJ2-1; CDR3: CASSPLAGGTGQIF; DNA: TGTGCCAGCAGCCCTCTAGCGGGAGGGACCGGCCAGATCTTC
D: TRBD1; size: .; V: TRBV5-8; J: TRBJ2-2; CDR3: CASSRGTGFGSGELFF; DNA: TGTGCCAGCAGCAGGGGGACAGGGTTCGGTTCCGGGGAGCTGTTTTTT
D: TRBD2; size: .; V: TRBV27; J: TRBJ2-5; CDR3: CASSLVLAGGETQYF; DNA: TGTGCCAGCAGTTTAGTACTAGCGGGTGGAGAGACCCAGTACTTC
D: .; size: .; V: TRBV7-2; J: TRBJ2-1; CDR3: CASSLGSSYYNEQFF; DNA: TGTGCCAGCAGCTTAGGTTCGAGCTATTACAATGAGCAGTTCTTC
D: TRBD1; size: .; V: TRBV6-5; J: TRBJ1-5; CDR3: CASRRGPAQPQHF; DNA: TGTGCCAGCAGAAGGGGGCCAGCCCAGCCCCAGCATTTT
D: .; size: .; V: TRBV30; J: TRBJ1-4; CDR3: CAWSVRKNGEKLFF; DNA: TGTGCCTGGAGCGTTCGAAAGAACGGTGAAAAACTGTTTTTT
D: TRBD2; size: .; V: TRBV9; J: TRBJ2-3; CDR3: CASSNLAGSTDTQYF; DNA: TGTGCCAGCAGCAATCTAGCGGGGAGCACAGATACGCAGTATTTT
D: TRBD1; size: .; V: TRBV11-3; J: TRBJ2-7; CDR3: CASSSGQGVYYEQYF; DNA: TGTGCCAGCAGCTCAGGACAGGGGGTTTATTACGAGCAGTACTTC
D: .; size: .; V: TRBV6-5; J: TRBJ1-2; CDR3: CASSWRANYGYTF; DNA: TGTGCCAGCAGTTGGAGAGCTAACTATGGCTACACCTTC
D: TRBD1; size: .; V: TRBV7-9; J: TRBJ1-5; CDR3: CSSSLVGTGAQPQHF; DNA: TGTTCCAGCAGCTTAGTTGGGACAGGGGCTCAGCCCCAGCATTTT
D: TRBD1; size: few; V: TRBV9; J: TRBJ1-3; CDR3: CASSVEGQGVGNTIYF; DNA: TGTGCCAGCAGCGTAGAGGGGCAGGGGGTTGGAAACACCATATATTTT
D: .; size: .; V: TRBV6-5; J: TRBJ1-3; CDR3: CASSVRGDSGNTIYF; DNA: TGTGCCAGCAGTGTCCGGGGGGACTCTGGAAACACCATATATTTT
D: .; size: once; V: TRBV5-1; J: TRBJ2-1; CDR3: CASSLGRDNEQFF; DNA: TGCGCCAGCAGCTTGGGCAGGGACAATGAGCAGTTCTTC
D: TRBD1; size: .; V: TRBV28; J: TRBJ2-2; CDR3: CASSSLGDRGTGELFF; DNA: TGTGCCAGCAGTTCCCTGGGGGACAGGGGCACCGGGGAGCTGTTTTTT